This paragraph covers one TCR beta chain sequence. This entry is derived from a study of OX40 agonist ivuxolimab in advanced cancers. About the study: Among those enrolled, mean age was around 55 years (range roughly 20 to 80) and 75% to 85% were male.

Systemic immunosuppression or a history of autoimmune disease excluded patients. This table comes from immunoSEQ multiplex PCR, and its TCRdb copy is limited to in-frame clones, with some not included. This table holds roughly 97,000 clones, roughly nine tenths found once. This receptor was identified in an adult with an advanced solid tumor such as melanoma, head and neck, liver or kidney cancer. The starting material was CD4+ or CD8+ T cells sorted from blood, obtained in a trial of the OX40 agonist ivuxolimab.

The CDR3 loop is CASSLYGVEQYF. The CDR3 DNA reads TGTGCCAGCAGCTTATACGGGGTCGAGCAGTACTTC. The chain employs TRBV5-6 and TRBJ2-7, with D perhaps matching TRBD2 (5 bases). V lost 2 bases and J 6 bases, leaving 9 bases between the germline ends. Germline V gives CDR1 SGHDT, CDR2 YYEEEE. The CDR3 is 12 residues long.